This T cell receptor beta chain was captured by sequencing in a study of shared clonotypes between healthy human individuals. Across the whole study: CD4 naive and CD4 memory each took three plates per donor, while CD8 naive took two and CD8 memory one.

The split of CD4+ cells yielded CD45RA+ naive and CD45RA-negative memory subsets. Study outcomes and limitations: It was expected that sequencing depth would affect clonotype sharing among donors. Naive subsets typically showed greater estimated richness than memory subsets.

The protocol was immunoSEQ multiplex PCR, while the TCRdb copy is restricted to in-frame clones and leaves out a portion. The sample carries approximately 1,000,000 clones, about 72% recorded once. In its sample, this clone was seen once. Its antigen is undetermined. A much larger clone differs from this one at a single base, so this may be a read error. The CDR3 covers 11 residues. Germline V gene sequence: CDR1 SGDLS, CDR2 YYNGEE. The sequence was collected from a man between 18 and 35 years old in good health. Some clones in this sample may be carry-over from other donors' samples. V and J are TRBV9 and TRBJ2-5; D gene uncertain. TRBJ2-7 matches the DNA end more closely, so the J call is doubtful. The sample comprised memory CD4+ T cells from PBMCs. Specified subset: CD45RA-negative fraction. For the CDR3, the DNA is TGTGCCAGCAGCGTCTCCTACGAGCAGTACTTC. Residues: CASSVSYEQYF.